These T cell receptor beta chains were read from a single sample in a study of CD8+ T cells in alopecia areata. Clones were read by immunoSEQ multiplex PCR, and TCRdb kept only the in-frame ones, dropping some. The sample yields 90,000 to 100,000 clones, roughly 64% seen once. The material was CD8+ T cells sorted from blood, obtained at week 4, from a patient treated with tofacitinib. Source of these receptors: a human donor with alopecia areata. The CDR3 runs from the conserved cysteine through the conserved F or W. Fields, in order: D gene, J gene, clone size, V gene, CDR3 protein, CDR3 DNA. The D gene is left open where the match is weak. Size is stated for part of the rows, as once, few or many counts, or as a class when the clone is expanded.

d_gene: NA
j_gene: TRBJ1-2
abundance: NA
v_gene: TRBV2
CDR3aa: CASSASRQPIYGYTF
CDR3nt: TGTGCCAGCAGTGCTTCCAGACAGCCCATCTATGGCTACACCTTC

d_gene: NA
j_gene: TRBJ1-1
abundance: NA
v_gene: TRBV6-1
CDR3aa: CASCRGYTEAFF
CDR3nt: TGTGCCAGTTGTCGGGGCTACACTGAAGCTTTCTTT

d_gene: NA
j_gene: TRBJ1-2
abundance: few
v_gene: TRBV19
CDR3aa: CASAKPNYGYTF
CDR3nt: TGTGCCAGTGCAAAGCCTAACTATGGCTACACCTTC

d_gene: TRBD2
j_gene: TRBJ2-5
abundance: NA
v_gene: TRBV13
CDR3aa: CASSGGPQETQYF
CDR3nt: TGTGCCAGTAGCGGGGGGCCCCAAGAGACCCAGTACTTC

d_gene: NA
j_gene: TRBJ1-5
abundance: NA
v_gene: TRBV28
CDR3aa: CASSYPPFGKSNQPQHF
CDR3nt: TGTGCCAGCAGTTACCCGCCGTTCGGGAAGAGCAATCAGCCCCAGCATTTT

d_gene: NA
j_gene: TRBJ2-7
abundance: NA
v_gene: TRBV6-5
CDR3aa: CASSHGQIYEQYF
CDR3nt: TGTGCCAGCAGTCACGGACAGATTTACGAGCAGTACTTC

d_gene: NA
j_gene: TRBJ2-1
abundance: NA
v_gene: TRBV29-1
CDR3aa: CSVEDWGPLTYNEQFF
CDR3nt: TGCAGCGTTGAAGATTGGGGACCCTTGACCTACAATGAGCAGTTCTTC

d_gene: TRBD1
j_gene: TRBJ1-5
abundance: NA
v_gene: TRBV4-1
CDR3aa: CASSQRGLRQPQHF
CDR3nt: TGCGCCAGCAGCCAGAGGGGGCTGCGGCAGCCCCAGCATTTT

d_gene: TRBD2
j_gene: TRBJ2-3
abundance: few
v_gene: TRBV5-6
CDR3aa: CASSLETSGGVTQYF
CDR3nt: TGTGCCAGCAGCTTGGAAACTAGCGGGGGGGTTACGCAGTATTTT

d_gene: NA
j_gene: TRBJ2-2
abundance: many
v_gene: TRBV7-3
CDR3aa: CASSLTPSGVLKELFF
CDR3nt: TGTGCCAGCAGCTTAACACCTTCGGGTGTCCTGAAAGAGCTGTTTTTT

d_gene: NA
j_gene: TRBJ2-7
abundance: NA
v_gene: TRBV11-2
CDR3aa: CASSPPTGEGQYF
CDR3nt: TGTGCCAGCAGCCCCCCGACAGGGGAGGGGCAGTACTTC

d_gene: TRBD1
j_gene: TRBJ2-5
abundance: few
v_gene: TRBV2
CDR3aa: CASSEAPNRGPETQYF
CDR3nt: TGTGCCAGCAGTGAAGCGCCCAACAGGGGGCCGGAGACCCAGTACTTC

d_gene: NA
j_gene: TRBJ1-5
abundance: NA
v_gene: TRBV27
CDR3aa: CASSPFYSNQPQHF
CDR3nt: TGTGCCAGCAGTCCCTTTTATAGCAATCAGCCCCAGCATTTT

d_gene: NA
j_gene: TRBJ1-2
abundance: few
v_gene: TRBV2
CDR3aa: CASSENGIYGYTF
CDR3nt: TGTGCCAGCAGTGAGAACGGGATCTATGGCTACACCTTC

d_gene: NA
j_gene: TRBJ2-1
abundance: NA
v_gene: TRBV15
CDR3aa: CVTSRDQGASREQFF
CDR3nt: TGTGTCACCAGCAGAGATCAGGGAGCATCTAGGGAGCAGTTCTTC

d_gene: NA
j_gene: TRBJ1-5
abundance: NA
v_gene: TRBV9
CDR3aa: CASSGGTFENQPQHF
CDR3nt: TGTGCCAGCAGCGGGGGGACATTTGAGAATCAGCCCCAGCATTTT

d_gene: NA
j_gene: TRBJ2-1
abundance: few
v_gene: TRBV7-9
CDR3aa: CASSLLRNEQFF
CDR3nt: TGTGCCAGCAGCTTACTCAGGAATGAGCAGTTCTTC

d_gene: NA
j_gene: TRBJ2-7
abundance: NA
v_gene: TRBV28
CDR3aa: CASSFQGPADEQYF
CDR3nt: TGTGCCAGCAGTTTCCAAGGACCAGCCGACGAGCAGTACTTC

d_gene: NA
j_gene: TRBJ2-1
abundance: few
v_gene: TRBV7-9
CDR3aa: CASSLETERMQFF
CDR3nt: TGTGCCAGCAGCTTAGAAACGGAGCGAATGCAGTTCTTC

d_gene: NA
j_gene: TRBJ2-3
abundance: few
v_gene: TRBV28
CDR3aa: CASSPRAFGETQYF
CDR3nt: TGTGCCAGCAGCCCTAGGGCCTTCGGCGAAACGCAGTATTTT

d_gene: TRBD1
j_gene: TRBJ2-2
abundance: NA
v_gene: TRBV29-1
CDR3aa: CSVRTGGLNTGELFF
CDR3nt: TGCAGCGTGAGGACAGGGGGTTTGAACACCGGGGAGCTGTTTTTT

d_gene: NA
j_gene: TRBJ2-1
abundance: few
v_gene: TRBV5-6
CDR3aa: CASSLTGDTYNEQFF
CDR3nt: TGTGCCAGCAGCTTGACTGGGGACACCTACAATGAGCAGTTCTTC

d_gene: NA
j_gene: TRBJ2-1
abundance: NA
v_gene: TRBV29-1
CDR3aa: CSVEARDISYNEQFF
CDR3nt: TGCAGCGTTGAAGCCCGGGACATCTCCTACAATGAGCAGTTCTTC

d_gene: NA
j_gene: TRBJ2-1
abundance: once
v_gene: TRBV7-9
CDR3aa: CASSLGERSYNEQFF
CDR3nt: TGTGCCAGCAGCTTGGGGGAGCGGTCCTACAATGAGCAGTTCTTC

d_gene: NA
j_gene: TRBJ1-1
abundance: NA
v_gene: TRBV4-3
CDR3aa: CASSQDGQMNTEAFF
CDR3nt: TGCGCCAGCAGCCAAGATGGTCAGATGAACACTGAAGCTTTCTTT

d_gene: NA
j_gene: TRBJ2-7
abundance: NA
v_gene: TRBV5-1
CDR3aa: CASSIGPTYEQYF
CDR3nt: TGCGCCAGCAGCATAGGTCCGACCTACGAGCAGTACTTC

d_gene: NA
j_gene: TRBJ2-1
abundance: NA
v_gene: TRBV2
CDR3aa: CASRMGLPGNEQFF
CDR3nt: TGTGCCAGCAGGATGGGACTTCCGGGCAATGAGCAGTTCTTC

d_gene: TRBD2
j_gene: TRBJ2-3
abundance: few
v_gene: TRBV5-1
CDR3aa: CASSSEPLAGATTDTQYF
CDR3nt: TGCGCCAGCAGCTCCGAACCACTAGCGGGGGCCACCACAGATACGCAGTATTTT

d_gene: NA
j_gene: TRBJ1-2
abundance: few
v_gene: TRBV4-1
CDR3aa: CASSQEEGSYGYTF
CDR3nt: TGCGCCAGCAGCCAAGAGGAAGGGAGCTATGGCTACACCTTC

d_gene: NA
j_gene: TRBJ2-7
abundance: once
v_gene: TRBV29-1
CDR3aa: CSALVGTMYF
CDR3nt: TGCAGCGCCCTTGTGGGGACGATGTACTTC

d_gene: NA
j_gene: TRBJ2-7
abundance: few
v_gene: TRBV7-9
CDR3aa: CASGDRGEQYF
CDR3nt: TGTGCCAGCGGGGATCGAGGCGAGCAGTACTTC

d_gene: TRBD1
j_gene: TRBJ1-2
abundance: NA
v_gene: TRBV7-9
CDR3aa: CASSLVGGTAPNYGYTF
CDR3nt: TGTGCCAGCAGCTTAGTTGGGGGGACAGCACCTAACTATGGCTACACCTTC

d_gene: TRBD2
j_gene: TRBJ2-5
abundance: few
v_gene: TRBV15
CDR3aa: CATSTTSGSQETQYF
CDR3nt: TGTGCCACCAGCACGACTAGCGGGTCACAAGAGACCCAGTACTTC

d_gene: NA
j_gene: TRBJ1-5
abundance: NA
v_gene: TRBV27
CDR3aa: CASSQGQSNQPQHF
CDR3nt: TGTGCCAGCAGTCAGGGACAAAGCAATCAGCCCCAGCATTTT

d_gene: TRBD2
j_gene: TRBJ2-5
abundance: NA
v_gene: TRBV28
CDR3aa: CASSRTSGSSETQYF
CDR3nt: TGTGCCAGCAGCCGGACTAGCGGGAGTTCTGAGACCCAGTACTTC

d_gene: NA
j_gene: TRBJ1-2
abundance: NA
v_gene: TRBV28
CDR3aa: CASLSGGGYSYTF
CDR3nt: TGCGCCAGCCTCTCCGGGGGGGGCTATAGCTACACCTTC

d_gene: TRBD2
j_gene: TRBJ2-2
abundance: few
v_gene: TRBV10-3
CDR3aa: CAISDELAGTNTGELFF
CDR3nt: TGTGCCATCAGTGATGAGCTAGCGGGAACCAACACCGGGGAGCTGTTTTTT

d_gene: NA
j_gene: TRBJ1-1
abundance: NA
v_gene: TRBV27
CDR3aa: CASSPGWGVDTEAFF
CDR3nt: TGTGCCAGCAGTCCTGGGTGGGGGGTGGACACTGAAGCTTTCTTT

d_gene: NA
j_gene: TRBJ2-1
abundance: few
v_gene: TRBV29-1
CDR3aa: CSVEDEKLLSQNYNEQFF
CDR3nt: TGCAGCGTTGAAGACGAGAAATTATTAAGTCAGAACTACAATGAGCAGTTCTTC

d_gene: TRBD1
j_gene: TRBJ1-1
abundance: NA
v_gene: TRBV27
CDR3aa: CASSLQGAVTEAFF
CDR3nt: TGTGCCAGCAGTTTACAGGGGGCGGTCACTGAAGCTTTCTTT

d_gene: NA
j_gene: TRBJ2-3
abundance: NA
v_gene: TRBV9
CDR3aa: CASSSRQFTQYF
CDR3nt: TGTGCCAGCAGCTCCAGACAGTTTACGCAGTATTTT

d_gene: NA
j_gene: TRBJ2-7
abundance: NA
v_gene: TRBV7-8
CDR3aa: CASSFYPGTTESYEQYF
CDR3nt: TGTGCCAGCAGCTTTTACCCCGGGACGACGGAATCCTACGAGCAGTACTTC

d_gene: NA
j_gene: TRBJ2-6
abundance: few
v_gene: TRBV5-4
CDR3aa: CASSPDPISGANVLTF
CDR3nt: TGTGCCAGCAGCCCGGACCCCATCTCTGGGGCCAACGTCCTGACTTTC

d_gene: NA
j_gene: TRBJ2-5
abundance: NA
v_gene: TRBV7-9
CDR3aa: CASSFGKRETQYF
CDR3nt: TGTGCCAGCAGCTTCGGGAAGCGGGAGACCCAGTACTTC

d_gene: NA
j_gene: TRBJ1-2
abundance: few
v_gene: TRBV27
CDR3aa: CASSLPGGYGYTF
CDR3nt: TGTGCCAGCAGTTTACCCGGGGGTTATGGTTACACCTTC

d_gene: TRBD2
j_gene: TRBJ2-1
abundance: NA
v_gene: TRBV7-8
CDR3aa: CASSQTSGRRGEQFF
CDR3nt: TGTGCCAGCAGCCAGACTAGCGGGAGGAGGGGTGAGCAGTTCTTC